This T cell receptor (beta chain) was sequenced during a study of T cell repertoires in cytomegalovirus infection. Study as a whole: CMV epitopes used comprised recently identified HLA-C-restricted ones and well-studied HLA-B-restricted ones. In public TCR beta signatures, there were indications of both CMV infection and matching HLA type. Study conclusions and caveats: CMV carriers with the relevant HLA were identified by cumulative public TCR beta family frequency. HLA-C-restricted CMV clonotypes gave the most frequent clonotype in two of eight donors.

TCRdb re-derived calls from the reads in MiXCR, one entry per CDR3 protein. The sample holds around 430,000 distinct CDR3 sequences, 42% seen once. The CDR3 spans 16 residues. V was trimmed by 0 bases and J by 2 bases, leaving 13 bases between them. Germline assignment: CDR1 SGHTA and CDR2 FQGNSA. The table lists this clonotype with a few counts. The target antigen is unknown. This TCR derives from a human donor in good health (CMV status not recorded). Some clones in this sample may be carry-over from other donors' samples. Sequenced here: cultured PBMCs, sampled from culture after CMV antigen stimulation. The V call is TRBV7-2, the J call TRBJ2-5; D gene ambiguous. CDR3 bases: TGTGCCAGCAGCTTAGCGGAAGACTGGTTTCAAGAGACCCAGTACTTC. It codes for CASSLAEDWFQETQYF.